This T cell receptor (beta chain) was identified in a study of CD4 T cells in relation to SARS-CoV-2 and coronaviruses. Study information: Convalescent patients had median age 38.5 years, range roughly 20 to 80. Two subjects were Hispanic; patients were 7 or 8 males and a handful of females.

CD4 enrichment then naive enrichment separated naive from memory CD4+ cells. CDR1 SGHNT and CDR2 YYREEE come from the germline V gene (reference sequence). This CDR3 is built from 13 residues. The ends were cut back, 1 base at V and 6 bases at J, with 11 bases in the middle. Using immunoSEQ multiplex PCR, the repertoire was profiled, and TCRdb retains in-frame clones only, with some absent. This table has 35,000 to 40,000 clones, 70% to 90% appearing once. This TCR was sampled from an adult with COVID-19. Sequencing was carried out using memory CD4+ T cells from PBMCs. V gene TRBV5-4 combines with J gene TRBJ2-7, with D possibly being TRBD1 (6 bases). CDR3 protein: CASSLWVRGEQYF. In DNA form, the CDR3 reads TGTGCCAGCAGCTTGTGGGTCAGGGGCGAGCAGTACTTC.